Presented here are 7 T cell receptor beta chains from one specimen sequenced in a study of T cells in Graves' hyperthyroidism and ophthalmopathy. Template material for amplifying TCR beta CDR3 regions consisted of RNA transcripts. Researchers ran a first-round RT-PCR on the TCR CDR3 using the HTBI primer set. TCRdb re-called the multiplex PCR reads through MiXCR, storing one row per CDR3 protein. This sample yields around 280,000 distinct CDR3 sequences, of which 10% to 15% are seen a single time; around 7.9% belongs to the top ten. The source material was blood. These receptor sequences come from a woman between 25 and 40 years old with Graves' hyperthyroidism that later progressed to Graves' ophthalmopathy.

This clonotype was detected many times. The J gene is TRBJ2-5, the V gene TRBV12-3 or TRBV12-4; D remains unclear. The CDR3 is made up of 13 amino acids. The germline V and J ends were trimmed by 2 bases and 5 bases, with 9 bases remaining between them. CDR3 loop: CASSLTQRETQYF. As DNA, the CDR3 is TGTGCCAGCAGTTTAACGCAGAGGGAGACCCAGTACTTC.

This clonotype showed up many times. This chain connects TRBV15 to TRBJ1-5; no clear D. The CDR3 loop spans 15 amino acids. Germline assignment: CDR1 LNHNV and CDR2 YYDKDF (reference sequence). Trimming stripped 4 bases from V and 3 bases from J, with 13 bases between. This chain's CDR3 is CATSTADGVNQPQHF. DNA of the CDR3: TGTGCCACCAGCACAGCAGACGGCGTCAATCAGCCCCAGCATTTT. The variable domain in full, with the rest retrieved from reference TRBV15 and TRBJ1-5, is DAMVIQNPRYQVTQFGKPVTLSCSQTLNHNVMYWYQQKSSQAPKLLFHYYDKDFNNEADTPDNFQSRRPNTSFCFLDIRSPGLGDTAMYLCATSTADGVNQPQHFGDGTRLSIL.

This clonotype has more than one count but fewer than ten. The rearrangement joins TRBV19 to TRBJ2-7; TRBD1 might be the D (6 bases). Trimming shortened V by 6 bases and J by 5 bases, and 14 bases separated the two germline ends. CDR1 is LNHDA, CDR2 SQIVND, per germline (reference sequence). The CDR3 extends over 13 amino acids. For the CDR3, the DNA is TGTGCCAGTAGGGGGGCTAGCATGGACGAGCAGTACTTC. This translates into CASRGASMDEQYF.

This chain connects TRBV10-3 to TRBJ2-2, with 11 bases identical to TRBD1. Per the germline V gene, CDR1 is ENHRY and CDR2 is SYGVKD. The V and J ends lost 2 bases and 6 bases, in that order; junction bases with no gene match: 2. This CDR3 has 15 amino acids. The DNA of the CDR3 is TGTGCCATCAGTGAGAAGGGACAGGGGGCCGGGGAGCTGTTTTTT. It specifies CAISEKGQGAGELFF.

Only a few counts were recorded for this clonotype. The chain carries TRBV9 and TRBJ2-7, with 14 positions matching TRBD2. The CDR3 extends over 17 amino acids. Germline V CDR1 and CDR2: SGDLS, YYNGEE. J was trimmed by 2 bases and V by 5 bases; bases with no gene match: 9. CDR3 nucleotides: TGTGCCAGCAGTTCCGGACTAGCGGGAGGAGGGACCTACGAGCAGTACTTC. Encoded protein: CASSSGLAGGGTYEQYF. Filled out from reference TRBV9 and TRBJ2-7, the complete variable domain reads DSGVTQTPKHLITATGQRVTLRCSPRSGDLSVYWYQQSLDQGLQFLIQYYNGEERAKGNILERFSAQQFPDLHSELNLSSLELGDSALYFCASSSGLAGGGTYEQYFGPGTRLTVT.

This chain connects TRBV27 to TRBJ2-2, with 7 positions matching TRBD2. The germline V gene encodes CDR1 MNHEY and CDR2 SMNVEV (reference sequence). This CDR3 is built from 14 residues. V trimming: 5 bases; J trimming: 6 bases; junction bases outside the gene matches: 6. The CDR3 region is CASSHPTSPGELFF. Here the CDR3 DNA reads TGTGCCAGCAGTCACCCGACTAGCCCCGGGGAGCTGTTTTTT.

This clonotype was detected many times. The genes are TRBV7-9 and TRBJ1-2, with a weak D call TRBD1 (5 bases). This CDR3 spans 13 amino acids. Germline CDR1 is SEHNR and CDR2 is FQNEAQ (reference sequence). V was cut by 2 bases and J by 4 bases, with 8 bases left in between. The CDR3 coding sequence is TGTGCCAGCAGCTTAACAGGTTTCTATGGCTACACCTTC. Translated: CASSLTGFYGYTF. Full variable domain (outside the CDR3, taken from reference TRBV7-9 and TRBJ1-2): DTGVSQNPRHKITKRGQNVTFRCDPISEHNRLYWYRQTLGQGPEFLTYFQNEAQLEKSRLLSDRFSAERPKGSFSTLEIQRTEQGDSAMYLCASSLTGFYGYTFGSGTRLTVV.